These T cell receptor beta chains were read from a single sample in a study of blood T cell repertoires in COVID-19. Here immunoSEQ multiplex PCR was the method, and the copy in TCRdb shows in-frame clones only, minus some. The sample lists 300,000 to 400,000 clones, 86% seen once, with roughly 6.6% in the top ten. The source material was peripheral blood. The receptors derive from a woman aged 60-75 years with COVID-19, enrolled during active disease. Each CDR3 is given with its conserved first and last residue. D genes are given only for firm matches. Rows may omit the clone size; those that give it use once, few, many or a size class.

V gene	clone size	D gene	J gene	CDR3 protein	CDR3 DNA
TRBV7-2	few	TRBD2	TRBJ2-5	CASSLRAGGPETQYF	TGTGCCAGCAGCCTCCGGGCGGGGGGTCCAGAGACCCAGTACTTC
TRBV6-4	-	-	TRBJ1-1	CASSESVNTEAFF	TGTGCCAGCAGTGAATCAGTGAACACTGAAGCTTTCTTT
TRBV30	-	-	TRBJ1-2	CAWSPGSFHGYTF	TGTGCCTGGAGCCCGGGGTCCTTTCATGGCTACACCTTC
TRBV3-1/TRBV3-2	-	TRBD1	TRBJ1-5	CASSSRTGLPQHF	TGTGCCAGCAGCTCCCGGACAGGCCTCCCCCAGCATTTT
TRBV13	-	-	TRBJ1-4	CASSSAAGGGEKLFF	TGTGCCAGCAGCTCCGCTGCTGGGGGAGGTGAAAAACTGTTTTTT
TRBV18	once	-	TRBJ1-2	CASSPPSSPNYGYTF	TGTGCCAGCTCACCACCGTCCTCCCCGAACTATGGCTACACCTTC
TRBV19	-	-	TRBJ2-5	CASSIRRGGETQYF	TGTGCCAGTAGTATCCGTAGGGGGGGAGAGACCCAGTACTTC
TRBV10-3	-	-	TRBJ1-2	CAIRKGTLGYTF	TGTGCCATCAGGAAAGGGACTTTAGGCTACACCTTC
TRBV7-8	once	TRBD2	TRBJ2-7	CASSRGLVERHEQYF	TGTGCCAGCAGCCGAGGACTAGTAGAGCGCCACGAGCAGTACTTC
TRBV11-2	-	TRBD2	TRBJ2-5	CASSLWGSGAEETQYF	TGTGCCAGCAGCTTATGGGGTAGCGGGGCTGAGGAGACCCAGTACTTC
TRBV5-1	once	-	TRBJ1-3	CASSTMTESSGNTIYF	TGCGCCAGCAGCACGATGACGGAGAGCTCTGGAAACACCATATATTTT
TRBV29-1	-	TRBD1	TRBJ2-5	CSETGPDGETQYF	TGCAGCGAGACAGGGCCCGACGGGGAGACCCAGTACTTC
TRBV23-1	-	-	TRBJ1-1	CASSQPSGNTEAFF	TGCGCCAGCAGTCAGCCGTCAGGGAACACTGAAGCTTTCTTT
TRBV9	-	-	TRBJ2-7	CASSVTGSYEQYF	TGTGCCAGCAGCGTTACTGGCTCCTACGAGCAGTACTTC
TRBV6-4	-	-	TRBJ2-3	CASAGGSTDTQYF	TGTGCCAGCGCAGGGGGGAGCACAGATACGCAGTATTTT
TRBV18	-	TRBD1	TRBJ1-4	CASSGTGTGGEKLFF	TGTGCCAGCTCGGGAACCGGGACAGGAGGTGAAAAACTGTTTTTT
TRBV27	-	TRBD1	TRBJ2-7	CASSPSGTGTRRTYF	TGTGCCAGCAGTCCCTCCGGGACAGGGACCCGCAGGACTTACTTC
TRBV7-2	-	TRBD1	TRBJ1-6	CASSLVRTGGNSPLHF	TGTGCCAGCAGCTTAGTTAGGACAGGGGGAAATTCACCCCTCCACTTT
TRBV5-6	once	-	TRBJ2-5	CASSLDRETQYF	TGTGCCAGCAGCTTGGATCGGGAGACCCAGTACTTC
TRBV3-1/TRBV3-2	-	-	TRBJ2-3	CASSQAQASTDTQYF	TGTGCCAGCAGCCAAGCCCAGGCTAGCACAGATACGCAGTATTTT
TRBV30	-	TRBD1	TRBJ2-5	CAWSHRGRSQETQYF	TGTGCCTGGAGTCACAGGGGGCGCAGCCAAGAGACCCAGTACTTC
TRBV5-6	-	TRBD1	TRBJ2-7	CASSLRDSSYEQYF	TGTGCCAGCAGCTTAAGGGACAGCTCCTACGAGCAGTACTTC
TRBV5-5	-	-	TRBJ1-5	CASSPRGIVSIVSGQPQHF	TGTGCCAGCAGTCCCCGGGGGATCGTCTCGATCGTAAGTGGTCAGCCCCAGCATTTT
TRBV6-6	-	-	TRBJ2-2	CASSYSRGGNTGELFF	TGTGCCAGCAGTTACTCCCGGGGAGGTAACACCGGGGAGCTGTTTTTT
TRBV5-1	-	-	TRBJ1-3	CASSTGLSGNTIYF	TGCGCCAGCAGCACGGGACTCTCTGGAAACACCATATATTTT
TRBV18	-	TRBD1	TRBJ2-7	CASSAPRTGGAFDGQYF	TGTGCCAGCTCGGCTCCCCGGACAGGGGGCGCTTTTGACGGGCAGTACTTC
TRBV2	-	TRBD1	TRBJ2-7	CASRKQGDSYEQYF	TGTGCCAGCAGAAAACAGGGGGACTCCTACGAGCAGTACTTC
TRBV7-8	-	-	TRBJ1-1	CASSRGSWVDIEAFF	TGTGCCAGCAGCCGAGGTTCTTGGGTAGACATTGAAGCTTTCTTT
TRBV6-5	-	TRBD1	TRBJ2-1	CASSYFRDRGYNEQFF	TGTGCCAGCAGTTACTTCAGGGACAGGGGTTACAATGAGCAGTTCTTC
TRBV5-1	once	-	TRBJ2-2	CASSAGTPNTGELFF	TGCGCCAGCAGCGCCGGGACTCCGAACACCGGGGAGCTGTTTTTT
TRBV11-2	-	-	TRBJ1-2	CASSPTLGRGYTF	TGTGCCAGCAGCCCTACCCTGGGGCGTGGCTACACCTTC
TRBV12-5	-	-	TRBJ1-1	CASGLDERRTEAFF	TGTGCTAGTGGTTTGGATGAGCGGCGCACTGAAGCTTTCTTT
TRBV18	-	TRBD2	TRBJ2-2	CASSSTSGENTGELFF	TGTGCCAGCTCATCGACTAGCGGGGAGAACACCGGGGAGCTGTTTTTT
TRBV2	-	-	TRBJ1-1	CASSAGRGPAFF	TGTGCCAGCAGTGCTGGGCGGGGACCAGCTTTCTTT
TRBV5-4	-	TRBD1	TRBJ1-1	CASSAGQGTEAFF	TGTGCCAGCAGCGCTGGACAGGGAACTGAAGCTTTCTTT
TRBV10-3	-	TRBD1	TRBJ2-3	CAIRDRGDKTDTQYF	TGTGCCATCCGGGACAGAGGGGACAAAACAGATACGCAGTATTTT
TRBV4-3	-	-	TRBJ2-7	CASSPAGGLSYEQYF	TGCGCCAGCAGCCCAGCAGGGGGGCTCTCCTACGAGCAGTACTTC
TRBV4-1	few	TRBD1	TRBJ1-5	CASSQDSGGQGYQPQHF	TGCGCCAGCAGCCAAGATTCCGGAGGACAGGGGTATCAGCCCCAGCATTTT
TRBV4-1	-	-	TRBJ1-1	CASSPGPLGGADAFF	TGCGCCAGCAGCCCTGGACCCCTGGGGGGAGCCGACGCTTTCTTT
TRBV5-8	-	-	TRBJ1-2	CASSSRRDILFYGYTF	TGTGCCAGCAGCTCCCGAAGGGACATCCTCTTCTATGGCTACACCTTC
TRBV7-2	-	-	TRBJ1-2	CASSSFLANYGYTF	TGTGCCAGCAGCTCTTTCCTAGCTAACTATGGCTACACCTTC
TRBV27	-	TRBD2	TRBJ2-3	CASSPYSGTTNTQYF	TGTGCCAGCTCCCCATATAGCGGGACCACAAATACGCAGTATTTT
TRBV2	-	TRBD2	TRBJ2-5	CASSPSGGETQYF	TGTGCCAGCAGTCCTAGCGGGGGGGAGACCCAGTACTTC